The next 23 T cell receptor beta chains were all read from a single sample in a study of shared clonotypes between healthy human individuals. Naive CD8 populations comprised CD45RO-negative cells positively selected for CCR7, excluding terminally differentiated effector memory CD45RA+ cells. Generated by immunoSEQ multiplex PCR, the TCRdb table keeps only in-frame clones and is missing some. The table has about 2.1 million clones, just under 95% seen once. The specimen sequenced was naive CD8+ T cells from PBMCs. All receptors derive from a man aged 18 to 30 in good health. Some clones in this sample may be carry-over from other donors' samples.

As DNA, the CDR3 is TGTGCCAGCAGTGGTTCTCAGGGGGGTAACTACGAGCAGTACTTC. It codes for CASSGSQGGNYEQYF. The chain is built from TRBV6-1 and TRBJ2-7; a possible D gene is TRBD1 (7 bases). The CDR3 contains 15 residues. Germline V gives CDR1 MNHNS, CDR2 SASEGT. V lost 4 bases and J lost 3, with 16 bases in between.

This clone has more than one count but fewer than ten. The chain employs TRBV7-8 and TRBJ2-7; 8 nucleotides agree with TRBD2. The CDR3 sequence is 15 residues long. Germline V gene lookup returns CDR1 SGHVS and CDR2 FQNEAQ. Trimming cost V 2 bases and J 2 bases; bases outside gene matches: 5. The CDR3 sequence is CASSLSGGEPYEQYF. CDR3 in DNA: TGTGCCAGCAGCTTAAGCGGGGGCGAACCCTACGAGCAGTACTTC.

V gene TRBV29-1 combines with J gene TRBJ1-2; 8 bases align to TRBD1. The germline gives CDR1 SQVTM, CDR2 ANQGSEA. The length of the CDR3 is 14 residues. The J segment lost 2 bases and the V segment lost 4 bases, leaving 6 bases of the junction unmatched. CDR3 residues: CSVAGQESNYGYTF. As DNA, the CDR3 is TGCAGCGTTGCGGGACAGGAGTCGAACTATGGCTACACCTTC.

V and J are TRBV4-3 and TRBJ2-3, with 13 nucleotides matching TRBD2. This CDR3 has 20 amino acids. Germline CDR1 and CDR2: LGHNA and YSLEER. Trimming at V came to 1 base and at J to 0 bases, leaving 10 bases not matched to a gene. In nucleotides, the CDR3 is TGCGCCAGCAGCCAAGGGCCGCCGGGACTAGCGGGAACGAGCACAGATACGCAGTATTTT. Its protein is CASSQGPPGLAGTSTDTQYF.

This clone is a singleton in its sample. The chain couples TRBV6-5 to TRBJ2-7, with D unresolved. V lost 4 bases and J 2 bases, leaving 9 bases between the germline ends. The CDR3 contains 13 residues. The germline CDR1 and CDR2 sequences are MNHEY and SVGAGI. The CDR3 loop reads CASSSDLPYEQYF. DNA for the CDR3: TGTGCCAGCAGTTCGGACCTTCCCTACGAGCAGTACTTC.

The chain couples TRBV27 to TRBJ2-3, with D perhaps matching TRBD1 (6 bases). V lost 8 bases and J 5 bases, leaving 8 bases between the germline ends. Per the germline V gene, CDR1 is MNHEY and CDR2 is SMNVEV (reference sequence). CDR3 length: 11 residues. In DNA form, the CDR3 reads TGTGCCAGCTTGACAGGAGATACGCAGTATTTT. Encoded protein: CASLTGDTQYF.

This clone appeared a single time. CDR3 amino acids: CASSPEVGYTYEQYF. The CDR3 DNA is TGTGCCAGCAGCCCCGAAGTCGGGTATACCTACGAGCAGTACTTC. The rearrangement links TRBV7-2 to TRBJ2-7; D remains ambiguous. The CDR3 is made up of 15 amino acids. Germline V gene lookup returns CDR1 SGHTA and CDR2 FQGNSA. The ends were cut back, 5 bases at V and 2 bases at J, with 16 bases in the middle.

This chain joins TRBV7-9 and TRBJ2-7, with TRBD2 matching 7 bases. The CDR3 runs 13 residues. Germline loops: CDR1 SEHNR, CDR2 FQNEAQ (reference sequence). With 8 bases clipped from V and 2 bases from J, the junction kept 6 bases outside the gene matches. CDR3 nucleotide sequence: TGTGCCAGCGGACTAACTAGCGCCTACGAGCAGTACTTC. This sequence encodes CASGLTSAYEQYF.

The chain joins TRBV5-1 to TRBJ2-3; possibly TRBD1 for D (6 bases). CDR3 length: 21 amino acids. The germline V and J ends were trimmed by 4 bases and 4 bases, with 34 bases remaining between them. Germline values: CDR1 SGHRS, CDR2 YFSETQ. The CDR3 reads CASSTDRLDHYRDLEADTQYF. CDR3 nucleotides: TGCGCCAGCAGCACGGACCGGTTAGACCATTACAGGGATCTCGAGGCAGATACGCAGTATTTT.

About this clone itself: The junction departs from germline at one end; a sequencing error may be responsible. The rearrangement uses TRBV5-1 and TRBJ2-7, with D possibly matching TRBD1 (6 bases). The CDR3 length is 11 residues. Germline CDR1 and CDR2: SGHRS and YFSETQ. The CDR3 protein is CASSWGLEQYF. Here the CDR3 DNA reads TGCGCCAGTAGCTGGGGGCTCGAGCAGTACTTC.

The chain employs TRBV6-5 and TRBJ2-7; D not certain. V was cut by 8 bases and J by 7 bases, with 12 bases left in between. Germline V lookup: CDR1 MNHEY, CDR2 SVGAGI. The CDR3 is 11 residues long. The CDR3 region is CASAGAGEQYF. The CDR3 region has the DNA TGTGCCAGCGCCGGAGCTGGGGAGCAGTACTTC.

The chain recombines TRBV5-1 with TRBJ2-2; 9 nucleotides line up with TRBD2. V lost 2 bases and J lost 6; bases outside the gene matches: 20. Germline V lookup: CDR1 SGHRS, CDR2 YFSETQ. The CDR3 covers 20 residues. The CDR3 sequence is CASSFLPGQPGLARSGELFF. The CDR3 nucleotides read TGCGCCAGCAGCTTTCTCCCGGGACAACCTGGACTAGCGCGGTCCGGGGAGCTGTTTTTT. Looking up the rest from reference TRBV5-1 and TRBJ2-2 gives the full variable domain: KAGVTQTPRYLIKTRGQQVTLSCSPISGHRSVSWYQQTPGQGLQFLFEYFSETQRNKGNFPGRFSGRQFSNSRSEMNVSTLELGDSALYLCASSFLPGQPGLARSGELFFGEGSRLTVL.

V is TRBV5-4 and J is TRBJ1-2; 7 bases match TRBD1. The V and J ends lost 3 bases and 8 bases, in that order; junction bases with no gene match: 7. Germline V CDR1 and CDR2: SGHNT, YYREEE (reference sequence). The CDR3 runs 13 residues. Here the CDR3 reads CASSWGDSRGYTF. CDR3 sequence (DNA): TGTGCCAGCAGCTGGGGGGACAGCAGGGGCTACACCTTC.

The V call is TRBV13, the J call TRBJ2-1; D possibly corresponds to TRBD1 (6 bases). With 1 base removed from V and 0 bases from J, the gap between germline ends came to 10 bases. Germline V gives CDR1 PRHDT, CDR2 FYEKMQ (reference sequence). The CDR3 is made up of 16 amino acids. The CDR3 DNA sequence: TGTGCCAGCAGCTTAGACAGGGTAAGCTCCTACAATGAGCAGTTCTTC. Translated: CASSLDRVSSYNEQFF.

This chain connects TRBV2 to TRBJ2-7, with D unresolved. The germline CDR1 and CDR2 sequences are SNHLY and FYNNEI. This CDR3 spans 16 amino acids. V gave up 2 bases and J gave up 6 bases, with 20 bases separating them. CDR3 coding DNA: TGTGCCAGCAGTGAACGGGTTACTCCCGGGTTCCGCGAGCAGTACTTC. Translation gives CASSERVTPGFREQYF.

The V call is TRBV12-5, the J call TRBJ2-1, with D unresolved. There are 12 residues in the CDR3. V lost 0 bases and J lost 8, with 5 bases in between. CDR1 is LGHNT and CDR2 is FRNRAP in the germline V gene. The CDR3 coding sequence is TGTGCTAGTGGTTTGGTTAGCTATGAGCAGTTCTTC. Translation gives CASGLVSYEQFF.

V is TRBV29-1 and J is TRBJ2-3; D not resolved. The CDR3 has 11 residues. Trimming took off 4 bases at V and 5 bases at J, with 7 bases between the two ends. The V gene's germline CDR1 is SQVTM and CDR2 ANQGSEA. Written as DNA, the CDR3 is TGCAGCGTTGTGCTGGTAGATACGCAGTATTTT. This sequence encodes CSVVLVDTQYF.

The chain uses TRBV29-1 and TRBJ2-2; D gene ambiguous. The V gene lost 0 bases and the J gene lost 6 bases, with 8 bases spanning the gap. Per the germline V gene, CDR1 is SQVTM and CDR2 is ANQGSEA. The CDR3 runs 13 residues. The CDR3 is CSVEDVGAGELFF. CDR3 nucleotides: TGCAGCGTTGAAGACGTGGGCGCCGGGGAGCTGTTTTTT.

The table lists this clone with a few counts. The gene calls are TRBV19 and TRBJ1-2; weak D call: TRBD1 (6 bases). The V and J ends lost 6 bases and 5 bases respectively, with 13 bases between them. The CDR3 extends over 13 amino acids. Per the germline V gene, CDR1 is LNHDA and CDR2 is SQIVND (reference sequence). CDR3 protein: CASRDSEDYGYTF. The CDR3 DNA sequence: TGTGCCAGTAGGGACAGCGAAGATTATGGCTACACCTTC.

This chain links TRBV29-1 with TRBJ2-5, with 7 nucleotides matching TRBD2. CDR3 length: 15 residues. Trimming removed 3 bases from V and 5 bases from J; junction bases left unmatched: 12. Germline V gene sequence: CDR1 SQVTM, CDR2 ANQGSEA. Here the CDR3 reads CSVESRRELTETQYF. CDR3 in DNA: TGCAGCGTTGAGTCTAGGCGGGAGTTGACTGAGACCCAGTACTTC.

The V call is TRBV6-5, the J call TRBJ2-5; D is unresolved. Germline V gives CDR1 MNHEY, CDR2 SVGAGI. V was shortened by 0 bases and J by 4 bases, with 6 bases between the two germline ends. The CDR3 length is 13 residues. CDR3 DNA: TGTGCCAGCAGTTACTCGTTTCGAGAGACCCAGTACTTC. Translation gives CASSYSFRETQYF.

This clone was seen a single time. V is TRBV7-9 and J is TRBJ2-7; no clear D. The CDR3 totals 12 residues. The V end lost 5 bases, the J end lost 6 bases, and 11 bases lay between the germline ends. Per the germline V gene, CDR1 is SEHNR and CDR2 is FQNEAQ (reference sequence). The chain's CDR3 is CASSPLSLEQYF. CDR3 DNA: TGTGCCAGCAGCCCCTTATCCCTCGAGCAGTACTTC.

The V gene is TRBV13, the J gene TRBJ1-1; D unresolved. The germline gives CDR1 PRHDT, CDR2 FYEKMQ (reference sequence). The CDR3 extends over 13 amino acids. V was shortened by 0 bases and J by 1 base, with 3 bases between the two germline ends. CDR3 protein: CASSLGANTEAFF. DNA for the CDR3: TGTGCCAGCAGCTTAGGGGCGAACACTGAAGCTTTCTTT.